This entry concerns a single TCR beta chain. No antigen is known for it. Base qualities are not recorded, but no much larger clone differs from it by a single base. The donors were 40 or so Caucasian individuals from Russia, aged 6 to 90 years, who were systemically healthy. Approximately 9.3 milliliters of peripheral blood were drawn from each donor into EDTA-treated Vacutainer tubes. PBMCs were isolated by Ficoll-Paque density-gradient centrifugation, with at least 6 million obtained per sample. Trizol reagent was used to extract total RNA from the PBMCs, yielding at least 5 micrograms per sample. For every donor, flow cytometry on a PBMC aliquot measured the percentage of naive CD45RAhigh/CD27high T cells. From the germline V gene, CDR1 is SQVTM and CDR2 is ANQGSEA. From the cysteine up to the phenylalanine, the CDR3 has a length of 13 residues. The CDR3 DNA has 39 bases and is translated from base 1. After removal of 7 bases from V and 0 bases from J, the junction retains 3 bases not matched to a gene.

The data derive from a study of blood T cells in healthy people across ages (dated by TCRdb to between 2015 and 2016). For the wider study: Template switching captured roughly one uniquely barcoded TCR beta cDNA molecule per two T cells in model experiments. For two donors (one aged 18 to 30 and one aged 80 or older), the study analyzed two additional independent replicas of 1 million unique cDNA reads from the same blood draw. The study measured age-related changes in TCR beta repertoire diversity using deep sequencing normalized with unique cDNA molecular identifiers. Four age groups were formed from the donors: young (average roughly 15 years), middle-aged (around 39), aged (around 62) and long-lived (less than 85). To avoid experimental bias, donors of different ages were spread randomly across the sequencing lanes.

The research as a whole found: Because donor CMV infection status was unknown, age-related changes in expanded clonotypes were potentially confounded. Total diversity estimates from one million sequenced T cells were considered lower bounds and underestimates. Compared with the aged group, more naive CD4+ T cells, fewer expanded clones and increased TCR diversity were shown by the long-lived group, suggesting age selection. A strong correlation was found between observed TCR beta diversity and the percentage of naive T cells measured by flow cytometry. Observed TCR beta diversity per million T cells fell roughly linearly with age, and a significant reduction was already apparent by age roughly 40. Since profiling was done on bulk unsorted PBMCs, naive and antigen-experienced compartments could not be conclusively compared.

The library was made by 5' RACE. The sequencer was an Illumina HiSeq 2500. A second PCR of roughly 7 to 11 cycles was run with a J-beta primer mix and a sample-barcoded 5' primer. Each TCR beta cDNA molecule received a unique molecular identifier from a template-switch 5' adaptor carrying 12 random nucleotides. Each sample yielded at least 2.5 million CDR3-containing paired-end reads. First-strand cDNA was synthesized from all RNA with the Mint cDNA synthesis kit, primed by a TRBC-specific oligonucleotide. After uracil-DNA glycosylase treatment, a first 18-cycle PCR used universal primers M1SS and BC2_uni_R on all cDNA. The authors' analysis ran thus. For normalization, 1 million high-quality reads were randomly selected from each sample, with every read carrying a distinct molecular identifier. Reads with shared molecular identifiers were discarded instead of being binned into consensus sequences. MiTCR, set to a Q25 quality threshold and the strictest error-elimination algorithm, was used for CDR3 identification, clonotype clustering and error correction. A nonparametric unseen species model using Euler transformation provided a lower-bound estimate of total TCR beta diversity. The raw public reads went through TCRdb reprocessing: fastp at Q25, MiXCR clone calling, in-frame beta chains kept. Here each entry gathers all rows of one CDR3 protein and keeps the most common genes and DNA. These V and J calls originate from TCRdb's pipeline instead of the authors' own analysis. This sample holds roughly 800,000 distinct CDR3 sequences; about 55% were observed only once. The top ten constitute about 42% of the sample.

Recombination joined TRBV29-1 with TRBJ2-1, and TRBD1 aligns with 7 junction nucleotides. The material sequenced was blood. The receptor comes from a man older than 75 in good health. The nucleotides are TGCAGCGGAAACAGGGGCTCCTACAATGAGCAGTTCTTC. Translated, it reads CSGNRGSYNEQFF.